This T cell receptor (beta chain) was captured in a study of T cell responses to AZD1222 COVID-19 vaccine. V gave up 1 base and J gave up 4 bases, with 7 bases separating them. The CDR3 loop spans 13 amino acids. The protocol was immunoSEQ multiplex PCR, while the TCRdb copy is restricted to in-frame clones and leaves out a portion. The table shows some 200,000 clones, with 85% to 95% occurring only once. The source material was peripheral blood, sampled 28 days after the second dose of the MenACWY control vaccine. This receptor was identified in an adult who received the MenACWY meningococcal vaccine as a control. The genes are TRBV12-3 or TRBV12-4 and TRBJ2-5, with a possible D match to TRBD2 (5 bases). The DNA for the CDR3 is TGTGCCAGCAGTTTAGACGCGGGAGAGACCCAGTACTTC. Protein product: CASSLDAGETQYF.